This entry lists 28 T cell receptor beta chains sequenced from one sample in a study of T cell responses to AZD1222 COVID-19 vaccine. Measured with immunoSEQ multiplex PCR; TCRdb has only the in-frame clones, and not every one. The data show 120,000 to 150,000 clones, with just over 85% seen just once and 5% to 6% held by the top ten. The starting material was peripheral blood, obtained 28 days after the second AZD1222 dose. These receptor sequences come from an adult who received the AZD1222 COVID-19 vaccine.

This rearrangement joins TRBV6-5 to TRBJ1-6; D call uncertain. Per the germline V gene, CDR1 is MNHEY and CDR2 is SVGAGI. The V gene lost 2 bases and the J gene lost 11 bases, with 13 bases spanning the gap. This CDR3 is 14 amino acids long. CDR3 protein: CASSYVGPRTPLHF. CDR3 sequence (DNA): TGTGCCAGCAGTTACGTAGGACCGCGGACACCCCTCCACTTT.

This chain connects TRBV19 to TRBJ1-1; D may be TRBD1 (6 bases). CDR1 LNHDA and CDR2 SQIVND come from the germline V gene (reference sequence). CDR3 length equals 14 residues. The V end lost 9 bases, the J end lost 4 bases, and 18 bases lay between the germline ends. CDR3 bases: TGTGCCAGCGATCCGAATACAGGGTCCACTGAAGCTTTCTTT. Its protein is CASDPNTGSTEAFF.

The V gene is TRBV5-6, the J gene TRBJ1-1; D not certain. CDR1 is SGHDT, CDR2 YYEEEE, per germline. Trimming removed 1 base at V and 0 bases at J, with 4 bases between. The CDR3 contains 13 residues. This CDR3 reads CASSLLVNTEAFF. In DNA form, the CDR3 reads TGTGCCAGCAGCTTGCTAGTGAACACTGAAGCTTTCTTT.

This chain joins TRBV6-5 and TRBJ2-2; 9 bases are a match to TRBD1. This CDR3 is built from 15 residues. The J segment lost 1 base and the V segment lost 5 bases, leaving 2 bases of the junction unmatched. CDR1 and CDR2 from the germline V gene are MNHEY and SVGAGI. CDR3 amino acids: CASSPGQGNTGELFF. CDR3 DNA sequence: TGTGCCAGCAGTCCGGGACAGGGGAACACCGGGGAGCTGTTTTTT.

The rearrangement joins TRBV12-5 to TRBJ2-1, with 7 bases that match TRBD1. Losses at the gene ends were 1 base for V and 9 bases for J; bases not matched to a gene: 3. Germline CDR1 reads LGHNT; CDR2 reads FRNRAP. This CDR3 has 13 amino acids. CDR3 in amino acids: CASGLADRVEQFF. The CDR3 nucleotides read TGTGCTAGTGGTTTGGCAGACAGGGTTGAGCAGTTCTTC.

This clone has a handful of counts. The J gene is TRBJ2-1, the V gene TRBV30, with 9 nucleotides matching TRBD1. Germline assignment: CDR1 GTSNPN and CDR2 SVGIG (reference sequence). The V and J ends lost 0 bases and 8 bases, in that order; junction bases with no gene match: 14. CDR3 length equals 17 residues. The chain's CDR3 is CAWSVGSRDRVDYEQFF. CDR3 DNA: TGTGCCTGGAGTGTAGGATCGCGGGACAGGGTAGACTATGAGCAGTTCTTC.

The rearrangement uses TRBV9 and TRBJ2-3; no clear D. Germline V lookup: CDR1 SGDLS, CDR2 YYNGEE. This CDR3 is 14 amino acids long. Trimming left V 4 bases short and J 2 bases short, with 11 bases between. This CDR3 reads CASSFRTLTDTQYF. The CDR3 DNA sequence: TGTGCCAGCAGCTTTCGGACCCTCACAGATACGCAGTATTTT.

This clone was seen a few times. This chain joins TRBV20-1 and TRBJ1-2; no reliable D call. Trimming removed 5 bases at V and 6 bases at J, with 10 bases between. The germline gives CDR1 DFQATT, CDR2 SNEGSKA (reference sequence). The length of the CDR3 is 11 residues. CDR3 in DNA: TGCAGTGCTCCAGCTACCCATGGCTACACCTTC. Amino acids: CSAPATHGYTF.

This clone was seen only once. This chain connects TRBV7-2 to TRBJ1-2; 7 bases line up with TRBD1. In germline, CDR1 is SGHTA, CDR2 FQGNSA. The CDR3 has 14 amino acids. Unmatched junction bases numbered 5, after V lost 0 bases and J lost 7 bases. This CDR3 reads CASSLAGQVFGYTF. The CDR3 region has the DNA TGTGCCAGCAGCTTAGCAGGACAGGTCTTTGGCTACACCTTC.

J is TRBJ1-2 and V is TRBV6-2 or TRBV6-3; D gene uncertain. CDR3 length: 11 amino acids. CDR1 MNHEY and CDR2 SVGEGT come from the germline V gene. Trimming left V 2 bases short and J 9 bases short, with 7 bases between. The DNA of the CDR3 is TGTGCCAGCAGTTACCCCAAAAGCTACACCTTC. Protein sequence: CASSYPKSYTF.

Of note for this clone: Other nucleotide sequences from this sample produce the same CDR3. The chain links TRBV5-1 to TRBJ1-1; D is unresolved. Germline loops: CDR1 SGHRS, CDR2 YFSETQ. The CDR3 sequence is 13 residues long. Trimming cost V 4 bases and J 2 bases, with 9 bases left between them. Written as DNA, the CDR3 is TGCGCCAGCAGCCTAACAGTAAACACTGAAGCTTTCTTT. It specifies CASSLTVNTEAFF.

The DNA for the CDR3 is TGTGCCAGCAGCTTCACCCGACTAACCAGGGGCTACGAGCAGTACTTC. Amino acid sequence: CASSFTRLTRGYEQYF. J is TRBJ2-7 and V is TRBV11-2; tentative D call: TRBD1 (6 bases). There are 16 residues in the CDR3. V was pared by 3 bases and J by 3 bases, with 18 bases between. The germline CDR1 and CDR2 sequences are SGHAT and FQNNGV. Drawing the rest from reference TRBV11-2 and TRBJ2-7, the complete variable domain is EAGVAQSPRYKIIEKRQSVAFWCNPISGHATLYWYQQILGQGPKLLIQFQNNGVVDDSQLPKDRFSAERLKGVDSTLKIQPAKLEDSAVYLCASSFTRLTRGYEQYFGPGTRLTVT.

This chain links TRBV5-1 with TRBJ2-5; possibly TRBD2 for D (5 bases). This CDR3 has 15 residues. In germline, CDR1 is SGHRS, CDR2 YFSETQ. V was shortened by 0 bases and J by 2 bases, with 11 bases between the two germline ends. CDR3 nucleotide sequence: TGCGCCAGCAGCTTGGGGGTTCGCGGGCAAGAGACCCAGTACTTC. Translated, it gives CASSLGVRGQETQYF.

For this clone: A read error may account for a junction end that differs from germline. The chain uses TRBV6-2 or TRBV6-3 and TRBJ2-7, with a possible D match to TRBD2 (6 bases). This CDR3 has 15 amino acids. Germline V gene data show CDR1 as MNHEY and CDR2 as SVGEGT. The CDR3 spells CASCYPPGLSYEQYF. In DNA form, the CDR3 reads TGTGCCAGCTGTTACCCCCCGGGACTCTCCTACGAGCAGTACTTC.

The gene calls are TRBV7-9 and TRBJ2-1, with 9 bases identical to TRBD2. There are 16 residues in the CDR3. The germline gives CDR1 SEHNR, CDR2 FQNEAQ (reference sequence). V gave up 0 bases and J gave up 5 bases; unmatched junction bases: 5. CDR3 in amino acids: CASSLAQRGAHNEQFF. The CDR3 DNA follows: TGTGCCAGCAGCTTAGCTCAGCGGGGGGCCCACAATGAGCAGTTCTTC. Full variable domain (missing parts from reference TRBV7-9 and TRBJ2-1): DTGVSQNPRHKITKRGQNVTFRCDPISEHNRLYWYRQTLGQGPEFLTYFQNEAQLEKSRLLSDRFSAERPKGSFSTLEIQRTEQGDSAMYLCASSLAQRGAHNEQFFGPGTRLTVL.

The chain joins TRBV29-1 to TRBJ1-2; unclear D gene. CDR1 is SQVTM and CDR2 is ANQGSEA in the germline V gene. The V and J ends lost 1 base and 3 bases respectively, with 6 bases between them. The CDR3 totals 12 residues. CDR3 in amino acids: CSVEGSDYGYTF. The CDR3 nucleotides are TGCAGCGTTGAAGGGTCGGACTATGGCTACACCTTC. Complete variable domain (other parts from reference TRBV29-1 and TRBJ1-2): SAVISQKPSRDICQRGTSLTIQCQVDSQVTMMFWYRQQPGQSLTLIATANQGSEATYESGFVIDKFPISRPNLTFSTLTVSNMSPEDSSIYLCSVEGSDYGYTFGSGTRLTVV.

This clone was picked up one time. V and J are TRBV5-8 and TRBJ1-2; D is unresolved. V lost 3 bases and J 3 bases, leaving 6 bases between the germline ends. The CDR3 extends over 12 amino acids. Germline V gives CDR1 SGHTS, CDR2 YDEGEE. CDR3 loop: CASSSSYYGYTF. The CDR3 DNA is TGTGCCAGCAGCTCATCTTACTATGGCTACACCTTC.

The CDR3 region has the DNA TGTGCCAGCAGTGAGGACAACGGTTCACCCCTCCACTTT. Translating it yields CASSEDNGSPLHF. The chain carries TRBV6-1 and TRBJ1-6, with D possibly matching TRBD1 (5 bases). Germline CDR1 is MNHNS and CDR2 is SASEGT. The CDR3 is 13 amino acids. Trimming stripped 3 bases from V and 9 bases from J, with 9 bases between.

The chain joins TRBV13 to TRBJ1-1; D uncertain. The CDR3 runs to 14 residues. V was clipped by 6 bases and J by 0 bases, with 11 bases between them. Germline assignment: CDR1 PRHDT and CDR2 FYEKMQ (reference sequence). CDR3 protein: CASSSIGMNTEAFF. The CDR3 bases are TGTGCCAGCAGTTCAATAGGGATGAACACTGAAGCTTTCTTT. The full variable domain, its missing parts supplied by reference TRBV13 and TRBJ1-1, is AAGVIQSPRHLIKEKRETATLKCYPIPRHDTVYWYQQGPGQDPQFLISFYEKMQSDKGSIPDRFSAQQFSDYHSELNMSSLELGDSALYFCASSSIGMNTEAFFGQGTRLTVV.

This clone occurred a few times. The chain couples TRBV7-8 to TRBJ2-3, with D possibly being TRBD2 (6 bases). The V gene lost 1 base and the J gene lost 0 bases, with 11 bases spanning the gap. In germline, CDR1 is SGHVS, CDR2 FQNEAQ. CDR3 length equals 16 residues. Here the CDR3 DNA reads TGTGCCAGCAGCTTAGGTTATGGGACTAGCACAGATACGCAGTATTTT. Translated, it gives CASSLGYGTSTDTQYF.

V gene TRBV5-6 combines with J gene TRBJ1-2, with 7 nucleotides matching TRBD1. CDR1 SGHDT and CDR2 YYEEEE come from the germline V gene. The CDR3 has 15 residues. After removal of 1 base from V and 4 bases from J, the junction contained 7 bases not matched to a gene. CDR3 loop: CASSLRQGFGYGYTF. The CDR3 nucleotides are TGTGCCAGCAGCTTGCGACAGGGCTTCGGCTATGGCTACACCTTC.

The chain carries TRBV5-1 and TRBJ2-2, with a possible D match to TRBD2 (5 bases). The germline V and J ends were trimmed by 0 bases and 7 bases, with 10 bases remaining between them. The CDR3 loop spans 14 amino acids. Germline V lookup: CDR1 SGHRS, CDR2 YFSETQ. The CDR3 protein is CASSLDNRGGELFF. The CDR3 DNA follows: TGCGCCAGCAGCTTGGACAACCGGGGCGGGGAGCTGTTTTTT.

This chain joins TRBV5-1 and TRBJ1-1; no definite D call. The CDR3 totals 11 residues. The V end was cut by 6 bases, the J end by 0 bases, with 3 bases between. CDR1 and CDR2 from the germline V gene are SGHRS and YFSETQ. The CDR3 protein is CASKMNTEAFF. CDR3 sequence (DNA): TGCGCCAGCAAAATGAACACTGAAGCTTTCTTT.

The J gene is TRBJ2-7, the V gene TRBV9; D is perhaps TRBD2 (5 bases). CDR3 size: 13 residues. Germline CDR1 reads SGDLS; CDR2 reads YYNGEE. V shed 0 bases and J shed 6 bases, with 10 bases lying between them. CDR3 residues: CASSVGGWREQYF. The CDR3, as DNA: TGTGCCAGCAGCGTAGGAGGGTGGCGCGAGCAGTACTTC.

This chain links TRBV7-9 with TRBJ1-2, with TRBD1 identical over 9 bases. Germline loops: CDR1 SEHNR, CDR2 FQNEAQ (reference sequence). CDR3 length equals 13 residues. After removal of 5 bases from V and 8 bases from J, the junction contained 6 bases not matched to a gene. The CDR3: CASSPRTGEGYTF. The CDR3 region has the DNA TGTGCCAGCAGCCCCAGGACAGGGGAAGGCTACACCTTC.

This rearrangement joins TRBV6-5 to TRBJ2-3, with TRBD2 matching 8 bases. With V trimmed by 2 bases and J by 2 bases, 6 bases remained unmatched. Germline lookup yields CDR1 MNHEY and CDR2 SVGAGI. The length of the CDR3 is 16 residues. CDR3 DNA: TGTGCCAGCAGTTACCACCCAGCGGGAGCCACAGATACGCAGTATTTT. Protein product: CASSYHPAGATDTQYF.

This chain uses TRBV6-6 with TRBJ1-5; tentatively, D is TRBD1 (6 bases). Germline V gene sequence: CDR1 MNHNY, CDR2 SVGAGI (reference sequence). The CDR3 consists of 14 residues. The V gene lost 7 bases and the J gene lost 4 bases, with 14 bases spanning the gap. The CDR3 here is CASTLDRVNQPQHF. The DNA of the CDR3 is TGTGCCAGCACCTTGGACAGAGTGAATCAGCCCCAGCATTTT.

The chain joins TRBV6-5 to TRBJ2-1; D assignment may be TRBD1 or TRBD2 (5 bases each). The CDR3 runs to 12 residues. Trimming pared 11 bases from V and 3 bases from J, leaving 11 bases between. The germline V gene encodes CDR1 MNHEY and CDR2 SVGAGI. The chain's CDR3 is CACWGIYNEQFF. DNA of the CDR3: TGTGCCTGCTGGGGGATCTACAATGAGCAGTTCTTC.